Shown below are 14 T cell receptor beta chains from a single sample sequenced in a study of cytomegalovirus exposure and HLA in healthy donors. TCRdb's copy holds only in-frame clones and misses some; the assay was immunoSEQ multiplex PCR. The top ten hold around 1.7% of the sample, which has roughly 100,000 clones, less than 90% seen once. The sample was PBMCs. Source of these receptors: a woman aged 18-30 years in good health and CMV-seropositive.

The chain combines TRBV14 with TRBJ2-1; D is ambiguous. V lost 1 base, J lost 2 bases, and 9 bases lay in between. Germline V gene data show CDR1 as SGHDN and CDR2 as FVKESK. This CDR3 has 15 residues. CDR3 region: CASSQVGSPYNEQFF. In nucleotides, the CDR3 is TGTGCCAGCAGCCAAGTCGGTTCCCCCTACAATGAGCAGTTCTTC.

The CDR3 sequence: CASSPGTGGLDGYTF. In DNA, the CDR3 is TGTGCCAGCAGCCCGGGGACAGGGGGTCTGGATGGCTACACCTTC. The V gene is TRBV5-4, the J gene TRBJ1-2; TRBD1 aligns across 11 bases. The V segment lost 4 bases and the J segment 6 bases; nucleotides outside the gene matches: 8. Per germline, CDR1 SGHNT and CDR2 YYREEE (reference sequence). CDR3 size: 15 residues.

The chain has TRBV7-8 and TRBJ2-3; TRBD2 aligns across 16 bases. V shed 0 bases and J 2 bases; nucleotides not matched to a gene: 11. The CDR3 extends over 21 amino acids. Germline V CDR1 and CDR2: SGHVS, FQNEAQ. The CDR3 DNA reads as TGTGCCAGCAGCTTAGCGCCTGGGACTAGCGGGGGGGCAGGGGTCACAGATACGCAGTATTTT. It specifies CASSLAPGTSGGAGVTDTQYF.

This rearrangement joins TRBV19 to TRBJ2-1; 13 bases map to TRBD2. This CDR3 comprises 15 residues. Germline V gene sequence: CDR1 LNHDA, CDR2 SQIVND (reference sequence). Unmatched junction bases numbered 7, after V lost 7 bases and J lost 7 bases. The CDR3 DNA is TGTGCCAGTATTTTAACTAGCGGGGGGGCAAATGAGCAGTTCTTC. Residues: CASILTSGGANEQFF.

The rearrangement uses TRBV6-4 and TRBJ2-5; 13 bases are a match to TRBD2. With V trimmed by 4 bases and J by 0 bases, 8 bases remained unmatched. Germline CDR1 and CDR2: MRHNA and SNTAGT. The CDR3 runs 18 residues. CDR3 bases: TGTGCCAGCAGTGGAGGGACTAGCGGGGCGTCGTACCAAGAGACCCAGTACTTC. This sequence encodes CASSGGTSGASYQETQYF.

This rearrangement joins TRBV7-9 to TRBJ2-2; 12 bases are a match to TRBD1. The V gene end was trimmed by 5 bases and the J gene end by 5 bases; junction bases not matched to a gene: 9. CDR1 is SEHNR, CDR2 FQNEAQ, per germline (reference sequence). CDR3 length: 17 amino acids. CDR3 in amino acids: CASSPRDRGRGTGELFF. The CDR3 DNA reads TGTGCCAGCAGCCCCCGGGACAGGGGGCGCGGGACCGGGGAGCTGTTTTTT.

The chain employs TRBV11-2 and TRBJ2-3; 11 nucleotides line up with TRBD2. The germline CDR1 and CDR2 sequences are SGHAT and FQNNGV. V lost 5 bases to trimming and J lost 1 base; unmatched junction nucleotides: 8. This CDR3 region has 17 residues. This CDR3 is CASSPLELAGGTDTQYF. Here the CDR3 DNA reads TGTGCCAGCAGCCCCTTAGAACTAGCGGGGGGCACAGATACGCAGTATTTT.

The chain recombines TRBV11-2 with TRBJ2-3, with D perhaps matching TRBD1 (5 bases). Between the trimmed V and J ends, which lost 3 bases and 2 bases, there was a span of 12 bases. The CDR3 sequence is 15 residues long. Germline V gene lookup returns CDR1 SGHAT and CDR2 FQNNGV. The CDR3 DNA reads TGTGCCAGCAGCTTTGTACAGGAGACCACAGATACGCAGTATTTT. Residues: CASSFVQETTDTQYF.

The gene calls are TRBV9 and TRBJ1-2; 7 nucleotides agree with TRBD1. J lost 7 bases, V lost 3 bases, and 3 bases had no gene match. Germline lookup yields CDR1 SGDLS and CDR2 YYNGEE. The CDR3 contains 12 residues. The CDR3 region has the DNA TGTGCCAGCAGCGCGACAGGGAGTGGCTACACCTTC. Encoded protein: CASSATGSGYTF. The whole variable domain, filled in from reference TRBV9 and TRBJ1-2, reads DSGVTQTPKHLITATGQRVTLRCSPRSGDLSVYWYQQSLDQGLQFLIQYYNGEERAKGNILERFSAQQFPDLHSELNLSSLELGDSALYFCASSATGSGYTFGSGTRLTVV.

The sample holds a few counts of this clone. The rearrangement uses TRBV4-1 and TRBJ1-2; 7 bases are a match to TRBD1. V dropped 0 bases and J dropped 7; count of bases not matched to a gene: 8. This CDR3 spans 15 amino acids. Per germline, CDR1 MGHRA and CDR2 YSYEKL. This CDR3 is CASSQDKRQGGGYTF. The CDR3 bases are TGCGCCAGCAGCCAAGACAAGCGACAGGGAGGTGGCTACACCTTC.

The rearrangement links TRBV29-1 to TRBJ2-2; D is undetermined. CDR1 is SQVTM, CDR2 ANQGSEA, per germline. V was shortened by 5 bases and J by 0 bases, with 10 bases between the two germline ends. The CDR3 totals 14 residues. CDR3 amino acids: CSVIIRTNTGELFF. Written as DNA, the CDR3 is TGCAGCGTTATTATCAGGACGAACACCGGGGAGCTGTTTTTT.

The rearrangement links TRBV7-9 to TRBJ2-3; no definite D call. Looked up from germline, CDR1 is SEHNR and CDR2 is FQNEAQ (reference sequence). The CDR3 consists of 13 residues. Trimming left V 1 base short and J 3 bases short, with 5 bases between. As DNA, the CDR3 is TGTGCCAGCAGCTTAGGGGCGACAGATACGCAGTATTTT. Translated: CASSLGATDTQYF.

The V and J genes are TRBV16 and TRBJ1-5; a weak D match, TRBD1 (6 bases). V was cut by 3 bases and J by 3 bases, with 21 bases left in between. Germline CDR1 KGHSY, CDR2 FQNENV. The CDR3 totals 18 residues. CDR3 in amino acids: CASSQSIAKTGYNQPQHF. The CDR3, as DNA: TGTGCCAGCAGCCAGTCAATCGCCAAGACAGGATACAATCAGCCCCAGCATTTT. Drawing the rest from reference TRBV16 and TRBJ1-5, the complete variable domain is GEEVAQTPKHLVRGEGQKAKLYCAPIKGHSYVFWYQQVLKNEFKFLISFQNENVFDETGMPKERFSAKCLPNSPCSLEIQATKLEDSAVYFCASSQSIAKTGYNQPQHFGDGTRLSIL.

V gene TRBV28 combines with J gene TRBJ2-1; TRBD2 matches at 11 bases. This CDR3 comprises 16 residues. Germline CDR1 reads MDHEN; CDR2 reads SYDVKM. V trimming: 6 bases; J trimming: 7 bases; junction bases outside the gene matches: 11. DNA for the CDR3: TGTGCCAGCAGCAAAACCATAGCGGGGGGGCGGAATGAGCAGTTCTTC. Its protein product is CASSKTIAGGRNEQFF.